The 26 T cell receptor beta chains listed next were all sequenced from one sample in a study of T cells in Graves' hyperthyroidism and ophthalmopathy. RNA transcripts provided the source from which TCR beta CDR3 regions were amplified. The TCR CDR3 was amplified in a first-round RT-PCR using the HTBI primer set. From the multiplex PCR reads, TCRdb called clonotypes with MiXCR, one entry per CDR3 protein. There are about 400,000 distinct CDR3 sequences in the sample; approximately 14% occur only once, and about 4.9% lies in the top ten. Sample: blood. These receptor sequences come from a woman aged 18-29 years with Graves' hyperthyroidism.

The V gene is TRBV12-3 or TRBV12-4, the J gene TRBJ1-1; no clear D. The length of the CDR3 is 14 residues. Trimming cost V 0 bases and J 1 base, with 6 bases left between them. For the CDR3, the DNA is TGTGCCAGCAGTTTAGCGCTAGGGAACACTGAAGCTTTCTTT. Its protein is CASSLALGNTEAFF.

There are many counts of this clonotype. The chain recombines TRBV2 with TRBJ2-1; 14 positions match TRBD2. Unmatched junction bases numbered 5, after V lost 5 bases and J lost 5 bases. CDR3 length equals 16 residues. Germline lookup yields CDR1 SNHLY and CDR2 FYNNEI. This CDR3 is CASSRTSGRIDNEQFF. The CDR3 DNA follows: TGTGCCAGCAGTCGGACTAGCGGGAGGATCGACAATGAGCAGTTCTTC.

This clonotype was recorded at least ten times. The V gene is TRBV6-1, the J gene TRBJ1-2; 7 bases fit TRBD1. This CDR3 is 13 amino acids long. V shed 7 bases, J shed 4 bases, and the junction held 6 bases outside the gene matches. Germline V CDR1 and CDR2: MNHNS, SASEGT. The CDR3: CASIMTGIYGYTF. The DNA of the CDR3 is TGTGCCAGCATTATGACAGGGATCTATGGCTACACCTTC.

This clonotype was seen a handful of times. The chain links TRBV10-2 to TRBJ2-7; weak D call: TRBD1 (6 bases). The CDR3 totals 12 residues. V lost 8 bases to trimming and J lost 2 bases, with 10 bases between them. Looked up from germline, CDR1 is WSHSY and CDR2 is SAAADI. The CDR3 DNA sequence: TGCGCCAGCGGACAGAGTACCTACGAGCAGTACTTC. It translates to CASGQSTYEQYF.

This clonotype was recorded at least ten times. This chain connects TRBV28 to TRBJ2-1; the match to TRBD2 covers 7 bases. Germline V gene data show CDR1 as MDHEN and CDR2 as SYDVKM. J was trimmed by 5 bases and V by 5 bases; bases with no gene match: 3. This CDR3 contains 13 residues. In DNA form, the CDR3 reads TGTGCCAGCAGTGGGAGGGAAGACAATGAGCAGTTCTTC. Encoded protein: CASSGREDNEQFF.

There are many counts of this clonotype. This chain joins TRBV28 and TRBJ1-5, with D unclear. The CDR3 length is 14 residues. From germline, CDR1 is MDHEN and CDR2 SYDVKM. Trimming left V 4 bases short and J 0 bases short, with 7 bases between. Written as DNA, the CDR3 is TGTGCCAGCAGTTCGGTTAATAGCAATCAGCCCCAGCATTTT. Its translation is CASSSVNSNQPQHF.

In its sample, this clonotype was seen a few times. A much larger clone differs from this one at a single base, so this may be a read error. The rearrangement joins TRBV6-5 to TRBJ1-3, with 7 bases fitting TRBD1. Losses at the gene ends were 2 bases for V and 0 bases for J; bases not matched to a gene: 1. Germline V gives CDR1 MNHEY, CDR2 SVGAGI. The CDR3 loop spans 15 amino acids. CDR3 protein: CASSYQGGSGNTIYF. In nucleotides, the CDR3 is TGTGCCAGCAGTTACCAGGGGGGCTCTGGAAACACCATATATTTT.

As DNA, the CDR3 is TGTGCCAGCAGCCAAGGGGCAGGCCCCCTCTATGGCTACACCTTC. Protein sequence: CASSQGAGPLYGYTF. The chain is built from TRBV14 and TRBJ1-2; D is undetermined. The CDR3 is 15 amino acids. CDR1 and CDR2 (germline): SGHDN, FVKESK. Between the trimmed V and J ends, which lost 1 base and 4 bases, there was a span of 13 bases.

This clonotype showed up many times. This sequence joins TRBV7-9 and TRBJ2-1; TRBD1 matches at 7 bases. Germline V CDR1 and CDR2: SEHNR, FQNEAQ (reference sequence). V lost 9 bases to trimming and J lost 9 bases; unmatched junction nucleotides: 8. This CDR3 is 12 amino acids long. The CDR3 here is CASNPPGGEQFF. Here the CDR3 DNA reads TGTGCCAGTAACCCACCAGGGGGTGAGCAGTTCTTC.

This clonotype was found a few times. The V gene is TRBV11-2, the J gene TRBJ1-5; TRBD1 matches 7 bases. With 8 bases clipped from V and 6 bases from J, the junction kept 7 bases outside the gene matches. This CDR3 is built from 13 residues. Germline loops: CDR1 SGHAT, CDR2 FQNNGV. The DNA of the CDR3 is TGTGCCAGCGGCGAGGGGGCACGTCAGCCCCAGCATTTT. Translating gives CASGEGARQPQHF.

The table lists this clonotype with many counts. V and J are TRBV5-1 and TRBJ2-5; D remains ambiguous. The V end lost 0 bases, the J end lost 0 bases, and 3 bases lay between the germline ends. There are 13 residues in the CDR3. From germline, CDR1 is SGHRS and CDR2 YFSETQ. The CDR3 nucleotides read TGCGCCAGCAGCTTGGAGTACCAAGAGACCCAGTACTTC. This translates into CASSLEYQETQYF.

This clonotype was recorded many times. The chain combines TRBV7-2 with TRBJ1-5; no clear D gene. This CDR3 is 14 amino acids long. V lost 5 bases to trimming and J lost 2 bases, with 10 bases between them. Germline assignment: CDR1 SGHTA and CDR2 FQGNSA. The CDR3: CASSPVWGNQPQHF. The CDR3 DNA reads as TGTGCCAGCAGCCCCGTCTGGGGCAATCAGCCCCAGCATTTT. The variable domain in full, with the rest retrieved from reference TRBV7-2 and TRBJ1-5, is GAGVSQSPSNKVTEKGKDVELRCDPISGHTALYWYRQSLGQGLEFLIYFQGNSAPDKSGLPSDRFSAERTGGSVSTLTIQRTQQEDSAVYLCASSPVWGNQPQHFGDGTRLSIL.

This clonotype was recorded at least ten times. V is TRBV28 and J is TRBJ2-1; 7 bases fit TRBD1. The trim removed 4 bases at V and 8 bases at J, leaving 11 bases unmatched. This CDR3 is built from 15 residues. Per germline, CDR1 MDHEN and CDR2 SYDVKM. The CDR3 sequence is CASSSTGLGGHEQFF. Here the CDR3 DNA reads TGTGCCAGCAGTTCGACAGGGTTAGGTGGGCATGAGCAGTTCTTC. The full variable domain, its missing parts supplied by reference TRBV28 and TRBJ2-1, is DVKVTQSSRYLVKRTGEKVFLECVQDMDHENMFWYRQDPGLGLRLIYFSYDVKMKEKGDIPEGYSVSREKKERFSLILESASTNQTSMYLCASSSTGLGGHEQFFGPGTRLTVL.

This clonotype came up many times. The rearrangement links TRBV18 to TRBJ2-5, with D unclear. This CDR3 contains 11 residues. Trimming removed 4 bases at V and 4 bases at J, with 4 bases between. CDR1 KGHSH and CDR2 LQKENI come from the germline V gene. The CDR3 sequence is CASSQTETQYF. As DNA, the CDR3 is TGTGCCAGCTCACAAACAGAGACCCAGTACTTC.

This clonotype was seen a handful of times. This chain links TRBV6-6 with TRBJ2-6; D not certain. V was trimmed by 0 bases and J by 0 bases, leaving 6 bases between them. CDR1 is MNHNY and CDR2 is SVGAGI in the germline V gene (reference sequence). The CDR3 contains 16 residues. CDR3 sequence: CASSYSGSSGANVLTF. Here the CDR3 DNA reads TGTGCCAGCAGTTACTCGGGCAGCTCTGGGGCCAACGTCCTGACTTTC.

Concerning this clonotype: The CDR3 ends on some other residue instead of the conserved phenylalanine or tryptophan, so this is likely a read error. This chain connects TRBV28 to TRBJ2-1, with TRBD1 matching 10 bases. The length of the CDR3 is 17 residues. After removal of 6 bases from V and 8 bases from J, the junction contained 16 bases not matched to a gene. Per germline, CDR1 MDHEN and CDR2 SYDVKM. This CDR3 reads CASRPDRGLDGVDEQFY. Written as DNA, the CDR3 is TGTGCCAGCAGACCGGACAGGGGGTTGGATGGGGTCGATGAGCAGTTCTAC.

This clonotype was picked up many times. This chain uses TRBV5-5 with TRBJ1-2, with D perhaps matching TRBD1 (5 bases). The CDR3 is 15 residues long. V was cut by 5 bases and J by 5 bases, with 19 bases left in between. The V gene's germline CDR1 is SGHKS and CDR2 YYEKEE (reference sequence). CDR3 DNA: TGTGCCAGCAGTCTGGACGGGGCCTTGGGGTATGGCTACACCTTC. Protein product: CASSLDGALGYGYTF.

The rearrangement joins TRBV6-5 to TRBJ2-3; TRBD2 matches at 7 bases. Germline loops: CDR1 MNHEY, CDR2 SVGAGI. The J segment lost 4 bases and the V segment lost 3 bases, leaving 4 bases of the junction unmatched. This CDR3 contains 14 residues. CDR3 bases: TGTGCCAGCAGTTATGGTGGGGGGGCAGATACGCAGTATTTT. Translating it yields CASSYGGGADTQYF.

This clonotype was counted at least ten times. The chain recombines TRBV29-1 with TRBJ2-2, with 7 nucleotides matching TRBD1. The CDR3 extends over 15 amino acids. Germline CDR1 SQVTM, CDR2 ANQGSEA. After removal of 4 bases from V and 2 bases from J, the junction contained 7 bases not matched to a gene. The DNA for the CDR3 is TGCAGCGTTGCCTCCGGGACAGTCAACACCGGGGAGCTGTTTTTT. Residues: CSVASGTVNTGELFF.

Ten or more counts support this clonotype. V usage is TRBV28 and J usage is TRBJ1-2, with D possibly TRBD1 on 5 matching bases. The CDR3 covers 13 residues. The V gene's germline CDR1 is MDHEN and CDR2 SYDVKM. V gave up 11 bases and J gave up 2 bases, with 15 bases separating them. The chain's CDR3 is CAHAGQENYGYTF. CDR3 DNA: TGTGCCCACGCGGGGCAGGAGAACTATGGCTACACCTTC.

The CDR3 bases are TGTGCCAGCAGCTCCCCCCGCGGAGGATCTGAGGATGGCTACACCTTC. Translation gives CASSSPRGGSEDGYTF. This chain links TRBV9 with TRBJ1-2; D call uncertain. CDR1 and CDR2 (germline): SGDLS, YYNGEE. The germline V and J ends were trimmed by 4 bases and 6 bases, with 22 bases remaining between them. CDR3 length: 16 amino acids.

As concerns this clonotype: At one end, the junction sequence differs from germline, possibly due to a read error. V is TRBV12-3 or TRBV12-4 and J is TRBJ2-3; 10 bases map to TRBD2. This CDR3 comprises 17 residues. The CDR3 is CASSLARLAGAADTQYF. The CDR3 nucleotides read TGTGCCAGCAGCTTAGCGCGGCTAGCGGGAGCGGCAGATACGCAGTATTTT.

In its sample, this clonotype was seen many times. The V call is TRBV11-2, the J call TRBJ1-1, with TRBD1 as a possible D gene (6 bases). Deletions cut 3 bases from V and 0 bases from J, with 11 bases between. This CDR3 region has 15 residues. Germline V gives CDR1 SGHAT, CDR2 FQNNGV. The CDR3 loop is CASSLQGHMNTEAFF. The DNA of the CDR3 is TGTGCCAGCAGCTTGCAGGGGCACATGAACACTGAAGCTTTCTTT.

This clonotype was seen a few times. The rearrangement links TRBV15 to TRBJ2-2; D gene uncertain. Looked up from germline, CDR1 is LNHNV and CDR2 is YYDKDF (reference sequence). The CDR3 is 13 residues long. Trimming shortened V by 1 base and J by 4 bases, and 4 bases separated the two germline ends. The CDR3 sequence: CATSRGATGELFF. The CDR3, as DNA: TGTGCCACCAGCAGAGGGGCCACCGGGGAGCTGTTTTTT.

This clonotype was recorded many times. The chain joins TRBV7-8 to TRBJ1-1, with TRBD1 as a possible D gene (5 bases). V lost 3 bases to trimming and J lost 0 bases, with 11 bases between them. Per germline, CDR1 SGHVS and CDR2 FQNEAQ. The CDR3 extends over 15 amino acids. CDR3: CASSLGRAMNTEAFF. The CDR3 DNA is TGTGCCAGCAGCTTGGGCAGGGCGATGAACACTGAAGCTTTCTTT.

At least ten counts were recorded for this clonotype. The genes are TRBV28 and TRBJ1-5, with a possible D match to TRBD1 (6 bases). V was trimmed by 6 bases and J by 0 bases, leaving 12 bases between them. The CDR3 has 15 residues. The germline V gene has CDR1 MDHEN and CDR2 SYDVKM. Here the CDR3 DNA reads TGTGCCAGCAGGATAGGGGGGCTTAGCAATCAGCCCCAGCATTTT. Amino acid sequence: CASRIGGLSNQPQHF. The full variable domain, completed using reference TRBV28 and TRBJ1-5, is DVKVTQSSRYLVKRTGEKVFLECVQDMDHENMFWYRQDPGLGLRLIYFSYDVKMKEKGDIPEGYSVSREKKERFSLILESASTNQTSMYLCASRIGGLSNQPQHFGDGTRLSIL.